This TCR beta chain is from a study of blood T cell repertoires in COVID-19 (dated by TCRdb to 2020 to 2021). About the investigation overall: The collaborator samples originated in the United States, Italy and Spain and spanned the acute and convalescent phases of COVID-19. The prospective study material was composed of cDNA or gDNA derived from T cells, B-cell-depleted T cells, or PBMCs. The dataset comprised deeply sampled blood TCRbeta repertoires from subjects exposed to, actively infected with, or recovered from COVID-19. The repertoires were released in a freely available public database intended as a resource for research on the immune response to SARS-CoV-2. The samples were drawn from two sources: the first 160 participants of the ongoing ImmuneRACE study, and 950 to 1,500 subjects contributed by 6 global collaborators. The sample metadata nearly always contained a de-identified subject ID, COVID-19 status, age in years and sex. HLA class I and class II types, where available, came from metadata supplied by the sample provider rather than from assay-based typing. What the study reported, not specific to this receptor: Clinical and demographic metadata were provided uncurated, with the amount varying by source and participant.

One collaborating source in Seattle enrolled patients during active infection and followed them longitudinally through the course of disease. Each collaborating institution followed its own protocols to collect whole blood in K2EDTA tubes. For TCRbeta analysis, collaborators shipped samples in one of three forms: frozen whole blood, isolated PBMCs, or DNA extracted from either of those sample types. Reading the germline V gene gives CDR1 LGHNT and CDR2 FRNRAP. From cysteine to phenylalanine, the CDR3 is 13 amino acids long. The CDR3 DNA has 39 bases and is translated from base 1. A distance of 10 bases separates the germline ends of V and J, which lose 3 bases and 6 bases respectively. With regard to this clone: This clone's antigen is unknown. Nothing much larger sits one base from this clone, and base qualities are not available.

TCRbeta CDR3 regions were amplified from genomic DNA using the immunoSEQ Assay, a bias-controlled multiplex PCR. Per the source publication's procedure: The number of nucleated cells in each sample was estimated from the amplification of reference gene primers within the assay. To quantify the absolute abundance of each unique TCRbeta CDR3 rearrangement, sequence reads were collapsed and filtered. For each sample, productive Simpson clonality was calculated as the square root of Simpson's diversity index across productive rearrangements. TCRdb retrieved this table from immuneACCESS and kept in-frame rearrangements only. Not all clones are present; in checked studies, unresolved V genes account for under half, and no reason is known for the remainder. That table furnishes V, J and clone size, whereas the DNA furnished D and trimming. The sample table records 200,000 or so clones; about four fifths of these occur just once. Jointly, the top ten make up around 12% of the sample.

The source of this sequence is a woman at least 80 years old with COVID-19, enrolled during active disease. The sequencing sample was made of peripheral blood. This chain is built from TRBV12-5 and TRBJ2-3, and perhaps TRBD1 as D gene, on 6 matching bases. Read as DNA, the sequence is TGTGCTAGTGGTTTCGGTGGGGGCGATACGCAGTATTTT. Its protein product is CASGFGGGDTQYF.